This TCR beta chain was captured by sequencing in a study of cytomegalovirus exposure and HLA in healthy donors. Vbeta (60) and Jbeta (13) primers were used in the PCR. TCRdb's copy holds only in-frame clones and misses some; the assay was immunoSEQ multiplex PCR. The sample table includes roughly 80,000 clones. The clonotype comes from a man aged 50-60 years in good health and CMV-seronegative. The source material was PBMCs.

The CDR3 spells CASSEGGTAETQYF. CDR3 nucleotide sequence: TGTGCCAGCAGTGAAGGCGGGACAGCAGAGACCCAGTACTTC. The genes are TRBV6-1 and TRBJ2-5; D may be TRBD1 (7 bases). There are 14 residues in the CDR3. Trimming left V 1 base short and J 4 bases short, with 10 bases between. In germline, CDR1 is MNHNS, CDR2 SASEGT.